The clone carrying this TCR beta chain showed up many times. This sample was included in a study of human T cells and chemical hapten exposure. Unique molecular identifiers were attached to individual cDNA molecules during library preparation. TCRdb passed the RACE reads through MiXCR, listing each CDR3 protein once. This table has 300,000 to 450,000 distinct CDR3 sequences, roughly 4.6% appearing once. Stated time point: pre-sensitization, week 0. The treatment here: therapeutic diphenylcyclopropenone sensitization with weekly scalp DPC. Germline V gene data show CDR1 as SGHVS and CDR2 as FQNEAQ. CDR3 length equals 11 residues. Between the trimmed V and J ends, which lost 4 bases and 12 bases, there was a span of 10 bases.

This clonotype was sampled from a woman between 50 and 59 years old with alopecia areata. Some clones in this sample may be carry-over from other donors' samples. The specimen was whole blood, collected in connection with sensitization to the hapten diphenylcyclopropenone (DPC). The chain couples TRBV7-8 to TRBJ2-1, with unresolved D. CDR3 sequence: CASSSRWGQFF. Written as DNA, the CDR3 is TGTGCCAGCAGCTCTAGGTGGGGGCAGTTCTTC.